The present entry profiles one TCR beta chain with its context. This entry belongs to a study of blood T cell repertoires in COVID-19. As for the study in general: Recovered participants had two consecutive negative NP/OP PCR tests, healthcare professional clearance, or symptom resolution.

Enrollees, about 18 to 89 years old, lived in about two dozen US areas. Cohort placement rested on clinical history that participants reported themselves. Study processing details: The authors estimated nucleated cell counts from reference gene primer amplification. TCRdb's copy holds only in-frame clones and misses some; the assay was immunoSEQ multiplex PCR. V and J calls and clone size are as listed in that table; D and trimming were resolved from the DNA. The sample consists of roughly 140,000 clones, roughly 84% of them appearing once. The V gene's germline CDR1 is ENHRY and CDR2 SYGVKD. This CDR3 region has 14 residues. Trimming pared 4 bases from V and 4 bases from J, leaving 12 bases between.

Specimen: PBMCs or T cells enriched from blood (not recorded which). This sequence was found in a man aged 50 to 60 in a cohort exposed to, infected with or recovered from COVID-19 (not recorded which). The chain uses TRBV10-3 and TRBJ2-3, with D perhaps TRBD1 (6 bases). CDR3 sequence (DNA): TGTGCCATCAGTGGCAGGGGTTCGCCAGATACGCAGTATTTT. Amino acid sequence: CAISGRGSPDTQYF.